This TCR beta chain was documented in a study of T cells after yellow fever vaccination. Study-wide findings and caveats: Booster sampling recovered most clones from primary vaccination (less than 97% CD4, around 90% CD8). Secondary responses were weaker yet peaked faster, day 5 versus 15.

Worth noting for this clonotype: Antigen unknown.

V was cut by 7 bases and J by 4 bases, with 22 bases left in between. The CDR3 consists of 16 residues. CDR1 and CDR2 from the germline V gene are SQVTM and ANQGSEA. A 5'RACE template-switching step, the method used to make TCR cDNA, added a universal primer site and UMIs. TCRdb called the 5' RACE reads again in MiXCR, with one record for every CDR3 protein. Here the sample spans around 610,000 distinct CDR3 sequences, roughly 12% being singletons. Specimen: PBMCs, collected on the day of the yellow fever booster vaccination. This chain links TRBV29-1 with TRBJ2-2, with TRBD2 as a possible D gene (5 bases). The sequence came from a man aged 25-45 years who received the YFV17D yellow fever vaccine. The CDR3 nucleotides are TGCAGCGCCACTTCCCCCCAAGCGGATATCACCGGGGAGCTGTTTTTT. This sequence encodes CSATSPQADITGELFF.